This T cell receptor beta chain was profiled in a study of naive and memory T cell subsets. Findings and limits, study-wide: RNA-based TCR counts may shift with T cell activation and differentiation.

Two oligonucleotides, mixed equimolar, formed the beta constant-region primer covering TRBC1 and TRBC2. TCRdb used MiXCR to reprocess the UMI-ligation and nested PCR reads, holding one entry per CDR3 protein. The sample has 70,000 to 95,000 distinct CDR3 sequences; 7% to 8% are singletons. On this clonotype itself: Its antigen is as yet unknown.

This clonotype was obtained from a human donor in good health. Sequencing was done on a sample of central memory CD4+ T cells from blood.

The CDR3 DNA is TGTGCCAGCAGCTTCCTCGGGGGACTAGCGGGGATCACAGATACGCAGTATTTT. As protein: CASSFLGGLAGITDTQYF. The chain couples TRBV7-2 to TRBJ2-3, with TRBD2 matching 13 bases. The length of the CDR3 is 18 residues. Germline loops: CDR1 SGHTA, CDR2 FQGNSA. The junction had 8 bases not matched to a gene; V was cut back by 3 bases and J by 2 bases.